This entry is about one T cell receptor beta chain. Its antigen is undetermined. This CDR3 is built from 16 residues. Germline V gene lookup returns CDR1 LNHNV and CDR2 YYDKDF (reference sequence). Trimming pared 0 bases from V and 4 bases from J, leaving 15 bases between. With 60 Vbeta and 13 Jbeta primers, the PCR was carried out. TCRdb's table, derived via immunoSEQ multiplex PCR, lists solely in-frame clones and lacks some. The table has 150,000 to 200,000 clones, 60% to 80% seen once; the top ten hold about 4.3%. The sample comes from a study of cytomegalovirus exposure and HLA in healthy donors. Study observations and caveats: Presence/absence analyses took donor sequencing depth as roughly uniform.

This rearrangement joins TRBV15 to TRBJ1-1; possibly TRBD1 for D (5 bases). The receptor's source is a man younger than 35 in good health and CMV-seropositive. What was sequenced was PBMCs. CDR3 in DNA: TGTGCCACCAGCAGAGATTGGGCGACAGTGGGCACTGAAGCTTTCTTT. Amino acids: CATSRDWATVGTEAFF.